This T cell receptor beta chain was obtained from a study of OX40 agonist ivuxolimab in advanced cancers. Some clones are missing from TCRdb's copy, which holds only in-frame ones; the method was immunoSEQ multiplex PCR. The table lists around 110,000 clones, just over 90% of them singletons. Germline CDR1 SGHTA, CDR2 FQGTGA. CDR3 length: 13 amino acids. Trimming pared 8 bases from V and 2 bases from J, leaving 12 bases between. This sequence originates from an adult with an advanced solid tumor such as melanoma, head and neck, liver or kidney cancer. The sequenced sample was CD4+ or CD8+ T cells sorted from blood, obtained in a trial of the OX40 agonist ivuxolimab. The genes are TRBV7-3 and TRBJ2-5; weak D call: TRBD1 (7 bases). CDR3 region: CASCRGEQETQYF. CDR3 in DNA: TGTGCCAGCTGCAGGGGGGAACAAGAGACCCAGTACTTC.